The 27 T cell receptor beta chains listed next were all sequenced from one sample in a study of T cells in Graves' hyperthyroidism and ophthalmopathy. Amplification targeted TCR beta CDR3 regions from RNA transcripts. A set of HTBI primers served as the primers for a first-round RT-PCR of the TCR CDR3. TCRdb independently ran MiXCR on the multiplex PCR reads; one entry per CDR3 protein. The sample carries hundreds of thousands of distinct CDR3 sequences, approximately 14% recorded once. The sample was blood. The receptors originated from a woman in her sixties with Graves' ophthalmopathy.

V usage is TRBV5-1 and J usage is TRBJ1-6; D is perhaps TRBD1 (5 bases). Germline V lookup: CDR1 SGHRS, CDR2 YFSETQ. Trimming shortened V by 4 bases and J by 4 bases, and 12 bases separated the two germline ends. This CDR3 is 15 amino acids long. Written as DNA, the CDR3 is TGCGCCAGCAGCCAGGACGGGGCGTATAATTCACCCCTCCACTTT. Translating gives CASSQDGAYNSPLHF.

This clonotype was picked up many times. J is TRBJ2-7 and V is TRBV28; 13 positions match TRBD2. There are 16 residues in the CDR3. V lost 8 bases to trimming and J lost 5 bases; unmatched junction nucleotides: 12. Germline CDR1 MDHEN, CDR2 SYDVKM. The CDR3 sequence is CASGTFTSGRAHEQYF. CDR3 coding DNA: TGTGCCAGCGGAACCTTCACTAGCGGGAGGGCCCACGAGCAGTACTTC.

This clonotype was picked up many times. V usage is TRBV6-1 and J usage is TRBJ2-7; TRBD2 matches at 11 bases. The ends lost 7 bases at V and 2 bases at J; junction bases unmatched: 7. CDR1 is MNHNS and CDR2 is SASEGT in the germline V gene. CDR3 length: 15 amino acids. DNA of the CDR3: TGTGCCAGCATGGGAGGACTAGCGGGTGCCTACGAGCAGTACTTC. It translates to CASMGGLAGAYEQYF.

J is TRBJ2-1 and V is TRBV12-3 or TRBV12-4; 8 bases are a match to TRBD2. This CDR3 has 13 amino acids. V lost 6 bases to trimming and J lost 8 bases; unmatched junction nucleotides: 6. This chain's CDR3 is CASSPGGAHEQFF. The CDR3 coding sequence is TGTGCCAGCAGCCCCGGGGGGGCACATGAGCAGTTCTTC.

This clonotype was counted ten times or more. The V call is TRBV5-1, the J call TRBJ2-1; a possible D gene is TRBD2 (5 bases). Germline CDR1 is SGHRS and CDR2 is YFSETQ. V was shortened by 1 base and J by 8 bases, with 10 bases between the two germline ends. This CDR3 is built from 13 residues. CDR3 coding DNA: TGCGCCAGCAGCTTGCGCCGGGGTCATGAGCAGTTCTTC. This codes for CASSLRRGHEQFF.

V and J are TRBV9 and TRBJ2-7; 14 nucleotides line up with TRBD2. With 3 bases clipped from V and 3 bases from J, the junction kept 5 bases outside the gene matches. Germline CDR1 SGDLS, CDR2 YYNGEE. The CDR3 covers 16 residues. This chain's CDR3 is CASSDGTSGSIYEQYF. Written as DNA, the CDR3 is TGTGCCAGCAGCGATGGGACTAGCGGGAGTATCTACGAGCAGTACTTC.

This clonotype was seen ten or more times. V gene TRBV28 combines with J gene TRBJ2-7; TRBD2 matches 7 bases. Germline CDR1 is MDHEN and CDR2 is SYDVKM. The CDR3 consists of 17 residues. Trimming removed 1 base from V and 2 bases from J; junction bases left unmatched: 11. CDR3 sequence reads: CASSLSIMASGPYEQYF. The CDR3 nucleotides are TGTGCCAGCAGTTTATCCATCATGGCTAGCGGTCCCTACGAGCAGTACTTC.

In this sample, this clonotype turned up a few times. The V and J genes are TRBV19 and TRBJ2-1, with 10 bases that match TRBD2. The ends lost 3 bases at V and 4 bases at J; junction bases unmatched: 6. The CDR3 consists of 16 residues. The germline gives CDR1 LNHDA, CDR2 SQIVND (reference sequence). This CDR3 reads CASSITSGNLYNEQFF. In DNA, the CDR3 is TGTGCCAGTAGTATCACTAGCGGGAATTTATACAATGAGCAGTTCTTC.

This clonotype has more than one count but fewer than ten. The DNA of the CDR3 is TGTGCCAGCAGCTCTCTATGGGTTAATTCACCCCTCCACTTT. It encodes CASSSLWVNSPLHF. J is TRBJ1-6 and V is TRBV7-9; no firm D call. Germline V lookup: CDR1 SEHNR, CDR2 FQNEAQ (reference sequence). V lost 4 bases, J lost 6 bases, and 10 bases lay in between. CDR3 length equals 14 residues. Full variable domain (remainder filled in from reference TRBV7-9 and TRBJ1-6): DTGVSQNPRHKITKRGQNVTFRCDPISEHNRLYWYRQTLGQGPEFLTYFQNEAQLEKSRLLSDRFSAERPKGSFSTLEIQRTEQGDSAMYLCASSSLWVNSPLHFGNGTRLTVT.

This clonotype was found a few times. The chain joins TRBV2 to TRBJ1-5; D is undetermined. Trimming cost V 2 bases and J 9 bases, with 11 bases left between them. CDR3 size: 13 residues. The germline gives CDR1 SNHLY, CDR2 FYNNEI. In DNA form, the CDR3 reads TGTGCCAGCAGTGAAATCCGGGTGGGGCCCCAGCATTTT. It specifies CASSEIRVGPQHF.

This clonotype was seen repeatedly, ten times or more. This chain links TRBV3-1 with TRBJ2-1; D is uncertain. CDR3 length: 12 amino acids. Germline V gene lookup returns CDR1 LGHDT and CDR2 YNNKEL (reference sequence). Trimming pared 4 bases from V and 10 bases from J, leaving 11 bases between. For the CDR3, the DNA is TGTGCCAGCAGCCCGGGTACGTGGGAGCAGTTCTTC. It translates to CASSPGTWEQFF.

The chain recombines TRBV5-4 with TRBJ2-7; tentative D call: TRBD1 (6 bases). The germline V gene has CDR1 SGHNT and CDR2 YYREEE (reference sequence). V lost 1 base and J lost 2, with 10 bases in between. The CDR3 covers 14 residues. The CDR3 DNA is TGTGCCAGCAGCTTGTATCAGGGGACCTACGAGCAGTACTTC. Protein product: CASSLYQGTYEQYF. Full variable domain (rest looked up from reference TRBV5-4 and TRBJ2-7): ETGVTQSPTHLIKTRGQQVTLRCSSQSGHNTVSWYQQALGQGPQFIFQYYREEENGRGNFPPRFSGLQFPNYSSELNVNALELDDSALYLCASSLYQGTYEQYFGPGTRLTVT.

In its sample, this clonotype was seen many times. The CDR3 loop is CASSRLAGFGEQYF. The CDR3 DNA is TGCGCCAGCAGCCGACTAGCGGGGTTCGGCGAGCAGTACTTC. The V call is TRBV4-1, the J call TRBJ2-7; TRBD2 aligns across 11 bases. In germline, CDR1 is MGHRA, CDR2 YSYEKL. The J segment lost 6 bases and the V segment lost 4 bases, leaving 5 bases of the junction unmatched. CDR3 length: 14 residues.

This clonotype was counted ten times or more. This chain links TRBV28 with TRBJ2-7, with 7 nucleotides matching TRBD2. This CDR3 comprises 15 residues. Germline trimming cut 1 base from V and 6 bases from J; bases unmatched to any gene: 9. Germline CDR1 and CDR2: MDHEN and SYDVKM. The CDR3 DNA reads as TGTGCCAGCAGTTTATCGCCTGGCGGGAGAACCGAGCAGTACTTC. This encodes CASSLSPGGRTEQYF.

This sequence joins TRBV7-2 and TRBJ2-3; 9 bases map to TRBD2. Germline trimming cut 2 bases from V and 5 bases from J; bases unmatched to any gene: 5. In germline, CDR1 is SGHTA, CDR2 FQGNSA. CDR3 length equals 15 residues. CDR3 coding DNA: TGTGCCAGCAGCTTATCTAGCGGGATTCAAGATACGCAGTATTTT. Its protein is CASSLSSGIQDTQYF. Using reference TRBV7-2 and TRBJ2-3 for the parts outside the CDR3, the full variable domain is GAGVSQSPSNKVTEKGKDVELRCDPISGHTALYWYRQSLGQGLEFLIYFQGNSAPDKSGLPSDRFSAERTGGSVSTLTIQRTQQEDSAVYLCASSLSSGIQDTQYFGPGTRLTVL.

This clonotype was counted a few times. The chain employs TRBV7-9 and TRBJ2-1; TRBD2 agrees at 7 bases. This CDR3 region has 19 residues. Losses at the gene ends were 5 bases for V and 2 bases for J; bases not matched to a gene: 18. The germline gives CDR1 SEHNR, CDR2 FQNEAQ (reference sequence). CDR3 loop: CASSPPRWWEGRTYNEQFF. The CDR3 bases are TGTGCCAGCAGCCCTCCCAGATGGTGGGAGGGCAGGACCTACAATGAGCAGTTCTTC. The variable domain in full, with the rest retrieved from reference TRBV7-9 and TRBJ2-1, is DTGVSQNPRHKITKRGQNVTFRCDPISEHNRLYWYRQTLGQGPEFLTYFQNEAQLEKSRLLSDRFSAERPKGSFSTLEIQRTEQGDSAMYLCASSPPRWWEGRTYNEQFFGPGTRLTVL.

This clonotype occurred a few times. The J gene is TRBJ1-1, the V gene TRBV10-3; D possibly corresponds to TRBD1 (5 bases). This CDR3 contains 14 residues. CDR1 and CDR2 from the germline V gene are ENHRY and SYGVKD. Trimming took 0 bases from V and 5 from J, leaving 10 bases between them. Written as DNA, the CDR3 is TGTGCCATCAGTGAGTCGGCAGGGCGGACTGAAGCTTTCTTT. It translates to CAISESAGRTEAFF.

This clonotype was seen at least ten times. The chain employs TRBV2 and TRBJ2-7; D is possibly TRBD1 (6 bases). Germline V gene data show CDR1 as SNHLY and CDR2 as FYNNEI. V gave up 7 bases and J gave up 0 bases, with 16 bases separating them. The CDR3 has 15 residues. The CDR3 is CASNPRDTSSYEQYF. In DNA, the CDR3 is TGTGCCAGCAACCCCCGGGACACGAGCTCCTACGAGCAGTACTTC.

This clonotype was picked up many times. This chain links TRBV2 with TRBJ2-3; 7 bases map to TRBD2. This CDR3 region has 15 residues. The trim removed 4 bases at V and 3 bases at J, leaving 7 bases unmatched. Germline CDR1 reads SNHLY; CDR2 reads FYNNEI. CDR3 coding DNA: TGTGCCAGCAGTGTCCGCGGGCGGGAGACAGATACGCAGTATTTT. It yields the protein CASSVRGRETDTQYF. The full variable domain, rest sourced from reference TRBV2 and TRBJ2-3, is EPEVTQTPSHQVTQMGQEVILRCVPISNHLYFYWYRQILGQKVEFLVSFYNNEISEKSEIFDDQFSVERPDGSNFTLKIRSTKLEDSAMYFCASSVRGRETDTQYFGPGTRLTVL.

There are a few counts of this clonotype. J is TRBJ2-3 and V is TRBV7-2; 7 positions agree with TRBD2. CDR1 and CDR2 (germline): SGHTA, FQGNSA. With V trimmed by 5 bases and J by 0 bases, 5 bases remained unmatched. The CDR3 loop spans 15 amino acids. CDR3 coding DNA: TGTGCCAGCAGCAATAGCGGGCTTAGCACAGATACGCAGTATTTT. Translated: CASSNSGLSTDTQYF.

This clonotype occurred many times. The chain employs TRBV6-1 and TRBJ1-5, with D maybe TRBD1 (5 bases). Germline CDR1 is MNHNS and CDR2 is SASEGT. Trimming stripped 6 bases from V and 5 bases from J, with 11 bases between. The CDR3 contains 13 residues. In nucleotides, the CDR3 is TGTGCCAGCAGGACAACAGGTTATCAGCCCCAGCATTTT. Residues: CASRTTGYQPQHF.

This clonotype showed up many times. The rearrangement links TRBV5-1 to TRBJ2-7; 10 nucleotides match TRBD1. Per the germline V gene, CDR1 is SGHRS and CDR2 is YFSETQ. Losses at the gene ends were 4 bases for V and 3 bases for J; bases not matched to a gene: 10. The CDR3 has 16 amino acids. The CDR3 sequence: CASSEHPWDRGYEQYF. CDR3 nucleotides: TGCGCCAGCAGCGAGCACCCCTGGGACAGGGGCTACGAGCAGTACTTC.

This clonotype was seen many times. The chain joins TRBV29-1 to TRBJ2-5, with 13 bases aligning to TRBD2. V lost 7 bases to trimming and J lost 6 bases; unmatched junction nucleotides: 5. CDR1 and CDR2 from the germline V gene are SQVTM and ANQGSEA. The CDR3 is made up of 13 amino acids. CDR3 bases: TGCAGCGCCGGGACTAGCGGGACGAAGACCCAGTACTTC. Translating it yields CSAGTSGTKTQYF.

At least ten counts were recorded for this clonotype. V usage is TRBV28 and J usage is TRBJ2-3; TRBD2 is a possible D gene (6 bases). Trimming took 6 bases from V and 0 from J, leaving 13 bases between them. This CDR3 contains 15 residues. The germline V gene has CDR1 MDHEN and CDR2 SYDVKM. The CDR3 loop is CASSPRDFSTDTQYF. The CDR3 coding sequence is TGTGCCAGCAGCCCTCGGGACTTCAGCACAGATACGCAGTATTTT.

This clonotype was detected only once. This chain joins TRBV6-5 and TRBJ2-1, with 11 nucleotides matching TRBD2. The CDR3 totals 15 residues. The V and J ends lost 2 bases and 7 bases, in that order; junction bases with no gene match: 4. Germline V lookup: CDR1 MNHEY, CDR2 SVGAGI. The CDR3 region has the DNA TGTGCCAGCAGTTACAAGGTAGCGGGAGGGAATGAGCAGTTCTTC. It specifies CASSYKVAGGNEQFF.

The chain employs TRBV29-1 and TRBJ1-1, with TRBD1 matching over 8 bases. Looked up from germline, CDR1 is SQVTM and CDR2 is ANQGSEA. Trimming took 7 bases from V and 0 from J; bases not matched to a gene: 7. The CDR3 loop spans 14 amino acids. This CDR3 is CSGSQGQVNTEAFF. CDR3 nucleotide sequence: TGCAGCGGCAGCCAGGGACAGGTGAACACTGAAGCTTTCTTT.

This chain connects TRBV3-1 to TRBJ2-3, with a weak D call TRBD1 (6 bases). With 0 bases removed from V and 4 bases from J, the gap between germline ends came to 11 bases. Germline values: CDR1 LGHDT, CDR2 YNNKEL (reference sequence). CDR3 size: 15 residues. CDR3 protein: CASSQEGHQSDTQYF. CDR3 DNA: TGTGCCAGCAGCCAAGAGGGACACCAGTCAGATACGCAGTATTTT.